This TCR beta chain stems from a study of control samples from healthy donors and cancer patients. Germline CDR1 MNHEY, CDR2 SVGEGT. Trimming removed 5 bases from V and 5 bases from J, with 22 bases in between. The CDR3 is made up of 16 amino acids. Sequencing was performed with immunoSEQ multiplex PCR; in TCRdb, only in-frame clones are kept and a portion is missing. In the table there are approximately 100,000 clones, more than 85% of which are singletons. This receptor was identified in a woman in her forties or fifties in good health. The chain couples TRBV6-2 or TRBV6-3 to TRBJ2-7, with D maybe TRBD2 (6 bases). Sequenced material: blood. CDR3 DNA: TGTGCCAGCAGTATTGACGGGGGTTTTGGGATTAACGAGCAGTACTTC. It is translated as CASSIDGGFGINEQYF.